These T cell receptor beta chains were read from a single sample in a study of Tregs in tolerant kidney transplant recipients. Clones were read by immunoSEQ multiplex PCR, and TCRdb kept only the in-frame ones, dropping some. The sample lists about 240,000 clones, 65% to 85% occurring once. Sequenced: CD4+ T cells from blood. Source of these receptors: a human donor in good health. Each CDR3 is given with its conserved first and last residue. The D gene is left open where the match is weak. Clone size is not always given. Where it is, it says once, few, many or a class for expanded clones.

D gene: .
J gene: TRBJ1-4
clone size: .
V gene: TRBV30
CDR3 protein: CAWSPRWGTNEKLFF
CDR3 DNA: TGTGCCTGGAGCCCCAGGTGGGGGACTAATGAAAAACTGTTTTTT

D gene: .
J gene: TRBJ1-5
clone size: once
V gene: TRBV27
CDR3 protein: CASKKRAGNQPQHF
CDR3 DNA: TGTGCCAGCAAAAAAAGGGCTGGCAATCAGCCCCAGCATTTT

D gene: .
J gene: TRBJ1-1
clone size: few
V gene: TRBV6-1
CDR3 protein: CASTTEPMNTEAFF
CDR3 DNA: TGTGCCAGCACGACGGAACCTATGAACACTGAAGCTTTCTTT

D gene: .
J gene: TRBJ2-3
clone size: .
V gene: TRBV4-2
CDR3 protein: CAGSQEGPHTQYF
CDR3 DNA: TGTGCCGGCAGCCAAGAAGGTCCCCATACGCAGTATTTT

D gene: TRBD2
J gene: TRBJ2-1
clone size: .
V gene: TRBV7-2
CDR3 protein: CASSLLGARGGEQFF
CDR3 DNA: TGTGCCAGCAGCCTACTTGGCGCGCGGGGGGGTGAGCAGTTCTTC

D gene: TRBD1
J gene: TRBJ2-7
clone size: .
V gene: TRBV6-1
CDR3 protein: CASSSGDRTYEQYF
CDR3 DNA: TGTGCCAGCAGTTCCGGGGACAGGACCTACGAGCAGTACTTC

D gene: TRBD2
J gene: TRBJ2-1
clone size: once
V gene: TRBV2
CDR3 protein: CASRESGGPSRNEQFF
CDR3 DNA: TGTGCCAGCAGGGAGAGCGGGGGGCCCTCCCGCAATGAGCAGTTCTTC

D gene: .
J gene: TRBJ2-1
clone size: .
V gene: TRBV10-2
CDR3 protein: CATRLDAYNEQFF
CDR3 DNA: TGCGCCACCCGACTAGATGCCTACAATGAGCAGTTCTTC

D gene: .
J gene: TRBJ2-2
clone size: .
V gene: TRBV6-1
CDR3 protein: CASIQGAGTTGELFF
CDR3 DNA: TGTGCCAGCATTCAAGGGGCGGGAACCACCGGGGAGCTGTTTTTT

D gene: TRBD2
J gene: TRBJ2-3
clone size: once
V gene: TRBV4-1
CDR3 protein: CASSQETSGYTDTQYF
CDR3 DNA: TGCGCCAGCAGCCAAGAAACTAGCGGCTATACAGATACGCAGTATTTT

D gene: .
J gene: TRBJ2-7
clone size: .
V gene: TRBV6-5
CDR3 protein: CASRRQLSSYEQYF
CDR3 DNA: TGTGCCAGCAGAAGACAGCTAAGCTCCTACGAGCAGTACTTC

D gene: .
J gene: TRBJ2-7
clone size: .
V gene: TRBV7-6
CDR3 protein: CASSPGPDSYEQYF
CDR3 DNA: TGTGCCAGCAGCCCTGGACCGGACTCCTACGAGCAGTACTTC

D gene: .
J gene: TRBJ2-1
clone size: few
V gene: TRBV7-2
CDR3 protein: CASSLDSVPYNEQFF
CDR3 DNA: TGTGCCAGCAGCTTGGACTCCGTCCCTTACAATGAGCAGTTCTTC

D gene: .
J gene: TRBJ2-3
clone size: .
V gene: TRBV19
CDR3 protein: CASSTVRQGTRSDTQYF
CDR3 DNA: TGTGCCAGTAGTACAGTGCGGCAGGGGACTCGGTCAGATACGCAGTATTTT

D gene: TRBD1
J gene: TRBJ1-6
clone size: few
V gene: TRBV6-1
CDR3 protein: CASRTGTNSPLHF
CDR3 DNA: TGTGCCAGCAGGACAGGGACAAATTCACCCCTCCACTTT

D gene: TRBD2
J gene: TRBJ2-7
clone size: once
V gene: TRBV11-3
CDR3 protein: CASSLDPRLAGSVEQYF
CDR3 DNA: TGTGCCAGCAGCTTAGACCCTAGGCTAGCGGGAAGTGTCGAGCAGTACTTC

D gene: .
J gene: TRBJ1-2
clone size: .
V gene: TRBV5-4
CDR3 protein: CASSLRSFYGYTF
CDR3 DNA: TGTGCCAGCAGCTTGCGGTCCTTCTATGGCTACACCTTC

D gene: .
J gene: TRBJ1-2
clone size: few
V gene: TRBV9
CDR3 protein: CASSVFAGGYGYTF
CDR3 DNA: TGTGCCAGCAGCGTCTTCGCGGGGGGCTATGGCTACACCTTC

D gene: TRBD1
J gene: TRBJ1-3
clone size: .
V gene: TRBV10-1
CDR3 protein: CASSEGTGGLSGNTIYF
CDR3 DNA: TGCGCCAGCAGTGAGGGGACAGGGGGCCTCTCTGGAAACACCATATATTTT

D gene: .
J gene: TRBJ1-6
clone size: .
V gene: TRBV19
CDR3 protein: CASSINTDTRLRNNSPLHF
CDR3 DNA: TGTGCCAGTAGTATAAATACAGACACGCGGCTTAGAAATAATTCACCCCTCCACTTT

D gene: .
J gene: TRBJ1-4
clone size: .
V gene: TRBV19
CDR3 protein: CASSMGARGNEKLFF
CDR3 DNA: TGTGCCAGTAGTATGGGAGCCAGGGGAAATGAAAAACTGTTTTTT

D gene: .
J gene: TRBJ1-5
clone size: .
V gene: TRBV5-6
CDR3 protein: CASSFFGALSNQPQHF
CDR3 DNA: TGTGCCAGCAGCTTTTTCGGGGCTCTCAGCAATCAGCCCCAGCATTTT

D gene: .
J gene: TRBJ1-4
clone size: .
V gene: TRBV9
CDR3 protein: CASSHQGFSEKLFF
CDR3 DNA: TGTGCCAGCAGTCACCAGGGATTTAGTGAAAAACTGTTTTTT

D gene: TRBD1
J gene: TRBJ2-1
clone size: .
V gene: TRBV5-1
CDR3 protein: CASSLYDRGQGNEQFF
CDR3 DNA: TGCGCCAGCAGCTTATATGACAGGGGGCAGGGCAATGAGCAGTTCTTC

D gene: .
J gene: TRBJ2-5
clone size: once
V gene: TRBV30
CDR3 protein: CAWSGPQETQYF
CDR3 DNA: TGTGCCTGGAGTGGCCCACAAGAGACCCAGTACTTC

D gene: TRBD2
J gene: TRBJ2-5
clone size: .
V gene: TRBV4-2
CDR3 protein: CASSQDPLAGGPETQYF
CDR3 DNA: TGTGCCAGCAGCCAAGATCCACTAGCGGGGGGGCCTGAGACCCAGTACTTC

D gene: .
J gene: TRBJ1-5
clone size: .
V gene: TRBV18
CDR3 protein: CASSPAGGGGPQHF
CDR3 DNA: TGTGCCAGCTCACCCGCGGGGGGCGGTGGGCCCCAGCATTTT

D gene: TRBD1
J gene: TRBJ2-5
clone size: .
V gene: TRBV29-1
CDR3 protein: CSVRRQTGAQTQYF
CDR3 DNA: TGCAGCGTCCGTCGACAGACAGGGGCTCAGACCCAGTACTTC

D gene: .
J gene: TRBJ2-7
clone size: .
V gene: TRBV27
CDR3 protein: CASKREGASYEQYF
CDR3 DNA: TGTGCCAGCAAAAGAGAAGGAGCGTCCTACGAGCAGTACTTC

D gene: .
J gene: TRBJ1-4
clone size: .
V gene: TRBV18
CDR3 protein: CASSLTRSTNEKLFF
CDR3 DNA: TGTGCCAGCTCACTGACCAGGTCAACTAATGAAAAACTGTTTTTT

D gene: .
J gene: TRBJ1-1
clone size: .
V gene: TRBV6-5
CDR3 protein: CASSEGGGGREAFF
CDR3 DNA: TGTGCCAGCAGTGAAGGAGGTGGGGGCCGTGAAGCTTTCTTT

D gene: TRBD1
J gene: TRBJ2-1
clone size: .
V gene: TRBV5-4
CDR3 protein: CASSLAGTDYYNEQFF
CDR3 DNA: TGTGCCAGCAGCTTGGCGGGGACAGACTACTACAATGAGCAGTTCTTC

D gene: .
J gene: TRBJ1-3
clone size: once
V gene: TRBV7-2
CDR3 protein: CASSTGGVGPLPRYF
CDR3 DNA: TGTGCCAGCAGCACCGGAGGAGTTGGGCCCCTACCGCGTTATTTT

D gene: .
J gene: TRBJ2-7
clone size: .
V gene: TRBV6-1
CDR3 protein: CASSENRPYEQYF
CDR3 DNA: TGTGCCAGCAGTGAAAACAGGCCCTACGAGCAGTACTTC

D gene: .
J gene: TRBJ2-7
clone size: .
V gene: TRBV5-6
CDR3 protein: CASSLRGLREQYF
CDR3 DNA: TGTGCCAGCAGCTTGCGGGGCCTTCGCGAGCAGTACTTC

D gene: .
J gene: TRBJ1-1
clone size: .
V gene: TRBV11-3
CDR3 protein: CASSRGGAGTEAFF
CDR3 DNA: TGTGCCAGCAGCCGCGGAGGGGCGGGCACTGAAGCTTTCTTT

D gene: .
J gene: TRBJ2-3
clone size: .
V gene: TRBV7-9
CDR3 protein: CASSLAGADTQYF
CDR3 DNA: TGTGCCAGCAGCTTAGCCGGCGCAGATACGCAGTATTTT

D gene: .
J gene: TRBJ2-1
clone size: .
V gene: TRBV2
CDR3 protein: CASRPRVDEQFF
CDR3 DNA: TGTGCCAGCAGGCCGAGGGTCGATGAGCAGTTCTTC

D gene: TRBD1
J gene: TRBJ2-4
clone size: .
V gene: TRBV11-3
CDR3 protein: CASSPNSGTGDIQYF
CDR3 DNA: TGTGCCAGCAGCCCTAACTCTGGGACAGGGGACATTCAGTACTTC

D gene: .
J gene: TRBJ1-2
clone size: once
V gene: TRBV30
CDR3 protein: CAWSVNFGYTF
CDR3 DNA: TGTGCCTGGAGTGTAAATTTTGGCTACACCTTC

D gene: .
J gene: TRBJ1-2
clone size: .
V gene: TRBV5-4
CDR3 protein: CASSLPGDGAYGYTF
CDR3 DNA: TGTGCCAGCAGCTTGCCCGGGGATGGGGCTTATGGCTACACCTTC

D gene: TRBD2
J gene: TRBJ2-2
clone size: once
V gene: TRBV7-9
CDR3 protein: CASSLPRSGRWTGELFF
CDR3 DNA: TGTGCCAGCAGCCTGCCTAGGAGCGGGAGATGGACCGGGGAGCTGTTTTTT

D gene: TRBD2
J gene: TRBJ2-5
clone size: .
V gene: TRBV5-8
CDR3 protein: CASSSSSGSMETQYF
CDR3 DNA: TGTGCCAGCAGCTCTTCTAGCGGGAGTATGGAGACCCAGTACTTC

D gene: .
J gene: TRBJ1-2
clone size: .
V gene: TRBV18
CDR3 protein: CASSPPNPGDYGYTF
CDR3 DNA: TGTGCCAGCTCACCACCTAACCCGGGCGACTATGGCTACACCTTC

D gene: TRBD1
J gene: TRBJ1-4
clone size: few
V gene: TRBV2
CDR3 protein: CASKNDRGKLFF
CDR3 DNA: TGTGCCAGCAAAAACGACAGGGGCAAACTGTTTTTT

D gene: .
J gene: TRBJ1-2
clone size: .
V gene: TRBV21-1
CDR3 protein: CASSRQGPASGYTF
CDR3 DNA: TGTGCCAGCAGCCGACAGGGCCCTGCTTCTGGCTACACCTTC

D gene: .
J gene: TRBJ1-4
clone size: .
V gene: TRBV5-1
CDR3 protein: CASSFGRTNEKLFF
CDR3 DNA: TGCGCCAGCAGCTTTGGGCGCACTAATGAAAAACTGTTTTTT

D gene: .
J gene: TRBJ1-1
clone size: .
V gene: TRBV6-5
CDR3 protein: CASSYSTVVRTTEAFF
CDR3 DNA: TGTGCCAGCAGTTACTCGACAGTAGTAAGAACGACTGAAGCTTTCTTT

D gene: .
J gene: TRBJ1-4
clone size: .
V gene: TRBV5-1
CDR3 protein: CASSPGNFGGVNEKLFF
CDR3 DNA: TGCGCCAGCAGCCCCGGGAACTTCGGGGGTGTTAATGAAAAACTGTTTTTT

D gene: .
J gene: TRBJ2-5
clone size: .
V gene: TRBV18
CDR3 protein: CASSPEFRETQYF
CDR3 DNA: TGTGCCAGCTCACCAGAGTTCCGAGAGACCCAGTACTTC

D gene: .
J gene: TRBJ1-5
clone size: .
V gene: TRBV6-5
CDR3 protein: CASSGGEYSNQPQHF
CDR3 DNA: TGTGCCAGCAGTGGTGGGGAGTATAGCAATCAGCCCCAGCATTTT

D gene: TRBD1
J gene: TRBJ1-1
clone size: .
V gene: TRBV5-4
CDR3 protein: CASSLSGTGATEAFF
CDR3 DNA: TGTGCCAGCAGCTTGTCCGGGACAGGGGCCACTGAAGCTTTCTTT

D gene: .
J gene: TRBJ2-3
clone size: .
V gene: TRBV5-4
CDR3 protein: CASSLELRSTDTQYF
CDR3 DNA: TGTGCCAGCAGCTTGGAGTTACGGAGCACAGATACGCAGTATTTT

D gene: .
J gene: TRBJ1-6
clone size: .
V gene: TRBV9
CDR3 protein: CASTPGERIYSPLHF
CDR3 DNA: TGTGCCAGCACCCCGGGGGAAAGGATATATTCACCCCTCCACTTT